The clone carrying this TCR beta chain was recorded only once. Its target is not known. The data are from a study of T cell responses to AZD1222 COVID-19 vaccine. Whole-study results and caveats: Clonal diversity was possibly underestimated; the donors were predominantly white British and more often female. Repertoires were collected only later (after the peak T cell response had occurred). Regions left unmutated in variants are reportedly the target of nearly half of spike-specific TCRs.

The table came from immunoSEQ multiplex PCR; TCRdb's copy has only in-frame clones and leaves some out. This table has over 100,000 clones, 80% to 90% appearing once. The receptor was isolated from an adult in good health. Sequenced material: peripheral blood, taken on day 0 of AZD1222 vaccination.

CDR3: CASSSPGTNEQFF. The CDR3 nucleotides read TGTGCCAGCAGCTCCCCGGGAACGAATGAGCAGTTCTTC. The chain employs TRBV11-3 and TRBJ2-1; possibly TRBD2 for D (5 bases). V lost 4 bases and J lost 7, with 11 bases in between. Germline values: CDR1 SGHNT, CDR2 YENEEA. The CDR3 spans 13 residues.